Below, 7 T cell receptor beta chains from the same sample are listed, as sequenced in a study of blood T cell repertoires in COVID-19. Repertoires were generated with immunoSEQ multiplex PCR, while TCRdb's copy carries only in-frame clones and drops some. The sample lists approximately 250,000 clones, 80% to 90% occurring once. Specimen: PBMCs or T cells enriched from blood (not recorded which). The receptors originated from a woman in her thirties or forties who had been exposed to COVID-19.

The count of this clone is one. The DNA for the CDR3 is TGTGCCAGCAGCTTAGCGCTAGCGGCCTACAATGAGCAGTTCTTC. Protein: CASSLALAAYNEQFF. The chain has TRBV7-3 and TRBJ2-1; TRBD2 aligns across 7 bases. The CDR3 loop spans 15 amino acids. Germline V CDR1 and CDR2: SGHTA, FQGTGA. J gave up 2 bases and V 2 bases, and 3 bases lay outside the gene matches.

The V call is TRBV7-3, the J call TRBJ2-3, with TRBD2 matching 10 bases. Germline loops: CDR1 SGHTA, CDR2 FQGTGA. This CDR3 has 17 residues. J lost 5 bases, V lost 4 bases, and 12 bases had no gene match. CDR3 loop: CASSSLTTSGGGDTQYF. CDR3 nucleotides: TGTGCCAGCAGCTCATTAACCACCAGCGGGGGGGGAGATACGCAGTATTTT.

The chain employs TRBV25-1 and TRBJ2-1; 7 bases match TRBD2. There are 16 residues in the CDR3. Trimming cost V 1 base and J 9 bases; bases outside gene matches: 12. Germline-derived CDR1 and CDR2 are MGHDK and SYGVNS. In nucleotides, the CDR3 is TGTGCCAGCAGTGAATTTGGAGTCGGCGGGAGCGGTGAGCAGTTCTTC. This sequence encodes CASSEFGVGGSGEQFF.

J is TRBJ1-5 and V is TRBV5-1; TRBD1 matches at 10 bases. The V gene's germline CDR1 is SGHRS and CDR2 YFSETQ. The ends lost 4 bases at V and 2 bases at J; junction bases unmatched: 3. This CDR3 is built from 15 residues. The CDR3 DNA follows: TGCGCCAGCAGCCCCGGGACAGGGGGCAATCAGCCCCAGCATTTT. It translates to CASSPGTGGNQPQHF.

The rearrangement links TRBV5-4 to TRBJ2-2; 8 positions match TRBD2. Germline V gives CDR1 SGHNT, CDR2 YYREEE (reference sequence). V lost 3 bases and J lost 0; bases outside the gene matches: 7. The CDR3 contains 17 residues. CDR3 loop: CASSSETSDANTGELFF. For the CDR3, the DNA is TGTGCCAGCAGCTCTGAGACTAGCGACGCGAACACCGGGGAGCTGTTTTTT.

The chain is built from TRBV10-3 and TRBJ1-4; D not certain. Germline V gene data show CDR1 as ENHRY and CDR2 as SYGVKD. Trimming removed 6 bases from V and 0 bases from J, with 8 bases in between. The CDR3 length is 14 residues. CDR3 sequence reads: CAIRHNATNEKLFF. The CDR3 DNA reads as TGTGCCATCAGGCACAATGCAACTAATGAAAAACTGTTTTTT.

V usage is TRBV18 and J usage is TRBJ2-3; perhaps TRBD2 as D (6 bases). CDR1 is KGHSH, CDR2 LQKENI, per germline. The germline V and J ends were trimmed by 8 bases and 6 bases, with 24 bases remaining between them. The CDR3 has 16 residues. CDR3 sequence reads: CASQPPGALMGDTQYF. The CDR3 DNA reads TGTGCCAGCCAGCCTCCGGGAGCGTTGATGGGCGATACGCAGTATTTT.